This T cell receptor beta chain was sequenced in a study of blood T cell repertoires in COVID-19 (dated by TCRdb to about 2020). Notes on the research overall: Collaborator samples came from the United States, Italy and Spain and covered acute and convalescent phases of COVID-19. The material from the prospective study consisted of cDNA or gDNA derived from T cells, B-cell-depleted T cells, or PBMCs. Subjects who had been exposed to COVID-19, were actively infected with it, or had recovered from it provided the deeply sampled blood TCRbeta repertoires that made up the dataset. The repertoires were released in a freely available public database meant as a resource for research on the immune response to SARS-CoV-2. Samples came from the ongoing ImmuneRACE study (first 160 participants) plus 1,254 subjects from 6 global collaborators. Sample metadata almost always included a de-identified subject ID, COVID-19 status, age in years and sex. HLA class I and class II types, where available, came from metadata supplied by the sample provider rather than from assay-based typing.

On this clone: Its antigen remains unidentified. No per-base quality is available; no much larger clone lies one base away.

Overall study results and their limits: The quantity of clinical and demographic metadata differed by source and by participant and was supplied without curation.

Including the terminal cysteine and phenylalanine, the CDR3 comprises 16 residues. The only DNA kept is the CDR3, 48 bases in frame from the first base. V ends up 4 bases short and J 8 bases short, with an unmatched junction base count of 9. The germline V gene (reference sequence) sets CDR1 to MNHEY and CDR2 to SMNVEV. One collaborating source in Seattle enrolled patients during active infection and followed them longitudinally through the course of disease. The collaborating institutions used their own protocols to collect whole blood in K2EDTA tubes. For TCRbeta analysis, collaborators shipped samples in one of three forms: frozen whole blood, isolated PBMCs, or DNA extracted from either of those sample types. The immunoSEQ Assay, a bias-controlled multiplex PCR, was used to amplify TCRbeta CDR3 regions from genomic DNA. The study's processing was this. Nucleated cell counts per sample were estimated from amplification of reference gene primers within the assay. Sequence reads were collapsed and filtered to measure the absolute abundance of every unique TCRbeta CDR3 rearrangement. For each sample, productive Simpson clonality was calculated by taking the square root of Simpson's diversity index across productive rearrangements. Entries here come from immuneACCESS through TCRdb and include only in-frame sequences with V and J called. Some clones fail to appear in such tables; in the studies checked, an unresolved V gene covers under half of the shortfall, and the cause of the remainder is unknown. V and J calls and clone size follow that table, whereas D and trimming were derived from the DNA. This sample comprises hundreds of thousands of clones, about 89% of them detected only once. The ten largest clones capture about 3% of the sample.

The sequence derives from a woman in her twenties or thirties with COVID-19, enrolled during active disease. The sample taken for sequencing was peripheral blood. The chain is assembled from TRBV27 and TRBJ2-1, and 12 junction bases match TRBD2. The DNA is as follows: TGTGCCAGCAGTTCCCGACTAGCGGGAGATAGGGATGAGCAGTTCTTC. Translated, it gives CASSSRLAGDRDEQFF.